The 28 T cell receptor beta chains below were found in one sample sequenced in a study of cytomegalovirus exposure and HLA in healthy donors. The method was immunoSEQ multiplex PCR; TCRdb's version includes in-frame clones alone and lacks a portion of them. The table includes about 400,000 clones, 86% detected once. Sequencing was done on a sample of PBMCs. Receptors were obtained from a woman in her late teens or twenties in good health and CMV-seronegative.

This clone was detected once. CDR3 nucleotides: TGCGGGGGCCGCACAGATACGCAGTATTTT. The encoded protein is CGGRTDTQYF. The chain has TRBV29-1 and TRBJ2-3, with D possibly matching TRBD1 (6 bases). The CDR3 runs to 10 residues. CDR1 is SQVTM, CDR2 ANQGSEA, per germline.

The rearrangement joins TRBV19 to TRBJ2-7; TRBD2 agrees at 13 bases. The CDR3 covers 15 residues. Germline-derived CDR1 and CDR2 are LNHDA and SQIVND (reference sequence). Trimming cost V 5 bases and J 3 bases; bases outside gene matches: 4. CDR3 in amino acids: CASSPWTSGSYEQYF. The CDR3 region has the DNA TGTGCCAGTAGTCCTTGGACTAGCGGGAGCTACGAGCAGTACTTC.

V gene TRBV6-6 combines with J gene TRBJ2-7; TRBD2 matches at 8 bases. The V segment lost 7 bases and the J segment 0 bases; nucleotides outside the gene matches: 5. Germline lookup yields CDR1 MNHNY and CDR2 SVGAGI (reference sequence). The CDR3 length is 14 residues. The CDR3 here is CASMTSDSSYEQYF. In DNA form, the CDR3 reads TGTGCCAGCATGACTAGCGATAGCTCCTACGAGCAGTACTTC.

The rearrangement uses TRBV5-1 and TRBJ1-4, with no clear D. In germline, CDR1 is SGHRS, CDR2 YFSETQ. The CDR3 is 15 amino acids. V lost 2 bases, J lost 3 bases, and 11 bases lay in between. DNA of the CDR3: TGCGCCAGCAGCTTAGACCCGGCGGCTAATGAAAAACTGTTTTTT. This encodes CASSLDPAANEKLFF.

The chain combines TRBV15 with TRBJ2-7; TRBD2 matches 14 bases. This CDR3 region has 15 residues. Germline assignment: CDR1 LNHNV and CDR2 YYDKDF (reference sequence). V lost 9 bases to trimming and J lost 5 bases; unmatched junction nucleotides: 9. The CDR3 DNA follows: TGTGCCACAACTCCGGGACTAGCGGGAGTCCACGAGCAGTACTTC. Translation: CATTPGLAGVHEQYF.

The table lists this clone with a count of one. The chain couples TRBV7-2 to TRBJ2-5; 9 positions match TRBD2. Trimming cost V 0 bases and J 4 bases; bases outside gene matches: 3. This CDR3 spans 15 amino acids. The germline CDR1 and CDR2 sequences are SGHTA and FQGNSA. CDR3 protein: CASSLARAGGETQYF. Here the CDR3 DNA reads TGTGCCAGCAGCTTAGCCCGAGCGGGAGGAGAGACCCAGTACTTC. The whole variable domain, remainder taken from reference TRBV7-2 and TRBJ2-5, is GAGVSQSPSNKVTEKGKDVELRCDPISGHTALYWYRQSLGQGLEFLIYFQGNSAPDKSGLPSDRFSAERTGGSVSTLTIQRTQQEDSAVYLCASSLARAGGETQYFGPGTRLLVL.

The chain couples TRBV6-5 to TRBJ2-1; D might be TRBD2 (6 bases). Trimming shortened V by 2 bases and J by 7 bases, and 9 bases separated the two germline ends. Germline values: CDR1 MNHEY, CDR2 SVGAGI. CDR3 length equals 13 residues. The CDR3 region has the DNA TGTGCCAGCAGTTACGTGCGGGGAAATGAGCAGTTCTTC. This translates into CASSYVRGNEQFF.

The rearrangement uses TRBV28 and TRBJ2-2, with TRBD1 matching 7 bases. Germline trimming cut 3 bases from V and 5 bases from J; bases unmatched to any gene: 18. This CDR3 spans 19 amino acids. From germline, CDR1 is MDHEN and CDR2 SYDVKM. Here the CDR3 reads CASSFSGPTIRRGTGELFF. The CDR3, as DNA: TGTGCCAGCAGTTTTTCGGGGCCGACTATCCGCAGGGGGACCGGGGAGCTGTTTTTT.

This chain connects TRBV6-5 to TRBJ2-1, with 8 nucleotides matching TRBD2. The ends lost 8 bases at V and 6 bases at J; junction bases unmatched: 9. The V gene's germline CDR1 is MNHEY and CDR2 SVGAGI. The length of the CDR3 is 14 residues. The CDR3 sequence: CASGETLAGNEQFF. In nucleotides, the CDR3 is TGTGCCAGCGGTGAGACCCTAGCGGGCAATGAGCAGTTCTTC.

About this clone: Different DNA sequences within this sample yield the same CDR3. This chain uses TRBV27 with TRBJ2-7; TRBD2 might be the D (6 bases). Germline V gene data show CDR1 as MNHEY and CDR2 as SMNVEV (reference sequence). The CDR3 totals 14 residues. Trimming cost V 5 bases and J 2 bases, with 13 bases left between them. The CDR3 spells CASSERGIPYEQYF. The CDR3 nucleotides are TGTGCCAGCAGTGAGCGCGGGATACCCTACGAGCAGTACTTC.

The gene calls are TRBV6-5 and TRBJ1-5; TRBD1 aligns across 9 bases. Per the germline V gene, CDR1 is MNHEY and CDR2 is SVGAGI. Unmatched junction bases numbered 4, after V lost 5 bases and J lost 5 bases. CDR3 length: 14 residues. Here the CDR3 reads CASSTNRGHQPQHF. In nucleotides, the CDR3 is TGTGCCAGCAGTACTAACAGGGGGCATCAGCCCCAGCATTTT.

The chain is built from TRBV28 and TRBJ1-5; 8 nucleotides align to TRBD1. Germline trimming cut 6 bases from V and 7 bases from J; bases unmatched to any gene: 8. Germline loops: CDR1 MDHEN, CDR2 SYDVKM. The CDR3 length is 14 residues. In nucleotides, the CDR3 is TGTGCCAGCAGCGAAATACAGGGGGAACAGCCCCAGCATTTT. Its translation: CASSEIQGEQPQHF.

The genes are TRBV4-1 and TRBJ1-2; possibly TRBD1 for D (6 bases). CDR1 and CDR2 from the germline V gene are MGHRA and YSYEKL. The V and J ends lost 4 bases and 7 bases respectively, with 10 bases between them. This CDR3 has 12 residues. CDR3 amino acids: CASSPQGVGYTF. The CDR3 DNA reads as TGCGCCAGCAGCCCACAGGGAGTTGGCTACACCTTC.

This chain connects TRBV7-9 to TRBJ2-7; weak D call: TRBD1 (5 bases). V lost 2 bases to trimming and J lost 2 bases, with 10 bases between them. CDR1 is SEHNR and CDR2 is FQNEAQ in the germline V gene (reference sequence). The CDR3 runs to 14 residues. The CDR3 sequence: CASSLRGTTYEQYF. The CDR3 nucleotides read TGTGCCAGCAGCTTAAGGGGAACTACCTACGAGCAGTACTTC.

This chain connects TRBV7-9 to TRBJ2-7; maybe TRBD1 (6 bases). Germline values: CDR1 SEHNR, CDR2 FQNEAQ (reference sequence). The CDR3 covers 14 residues. Trimming took 0 bases from V and 6 from J, leaving 12 bases between them. The CDR3 region has the DNA TGTGCCAGCAGCTTAGCTGCCACAGGGCTCGAGCAGTACTTC. This codes for CASSLAATGLEQYF.

The genes are TRBV28 and TRBJ2-7, with a possible D match to TRBD2 (6 bases). This CDR3 is 13 amino acids long. The V end lost 6 bases, the J end lost 2 bases, and 11 bases lay between the germline ends. CDR1 and CDR2 (germline): MDHEN, SYDVKM. CDR3 loop: CASRRDLTYEQYF. CDR3 in DNA: TGTGCCAGCAGGAGGGACTTGACCTACGAGCAGTACTTC. Filled out from reference TRBV28 and TRBJ2-7, the complete variable domain reads DVKVTQSSRYLVKRTGEKVFLECVQDMDHENMFWYRQDPGLGLRLIYFSYDVKMKEKGDIPEGYSVSREKKERFSLILESASTNQTSMYLCASRRDLTYEQYFGPGTRLTVT.

This clone showed up just once. Other DNA sequences in the sample encode the same CDR3. The chain joins TRBV27 to TRBJ2-3; TRBD2 might be the D (5 bases). From germline, CDR1 is MNHEY and CDR2 SMNVEV (reference sequence). The CDR3 totals 13 residues. V lost 3 bases, J lost 1 base, and 5 bases lay in between. For the CDR3, the DNA is TGTGCCAGCAGTTTGAGGGGCACAGATACGCAGTATTTT. Protein product: CASSLRGTDTQYF.

CDR3: CASSLTQGYYGYTF. In DNA, the CDR3 is TGTGCCAGCAGCCTCACACAGGGATACTATGGCTACACCTTC. The J gene is TRBJ1-2, the V gene TRBV5-8, with a tentative D call TRBD1 (6 bases). The CDR3 loop spans 14 amino acids. Germline CDR1 is SGHTS and CDR2 is YDEGEE. V lost 4 bases, J lost 3 bases, and 13 bases lay in between.

The chain uses TRBV19 and TRBJ2-3; D gene uncertain. This CDR3 contains 17 residues. Germline CDR1 is LNHDA and CDR2 is SQIVND (reference sequence). The V gene lost 3 bases and the J gene lost 0 bases, with 16 bases spanning the gap. The CDR3 DNA sequence: TGTGCCAGTAGTATTATGACTCCTTCCGCTAGCACAGATACGCAGTATTTT. Amino acids: CASSIMTPSASTDTQYF.

The chain links TRBV10-3 to TRBJ2-5; 11 bases align to TRBD1. This CDR3 has 14 residues. The V and J ends lost 11 bases and 2 bases, in that order; junction bases with no gene match: 7. Germline V CDR1 and CDR2: ENHRY, SYGVKD. The CDR3 region is CASPGQGVQETQYF. The CDR3 DNA is TGTGCCTCGCCGGGACAGGGGGTACAAGAGACCCAGTACTTC.

This clone was found a few times. The chain carries TRBV28 and TRBJ2-7; TRBD1 matches 10 bases. Germline V gives CDR1 MDHEN, CDR2 SYDVKM. The CDR3 covers 15 residues. V lost 7 bases, J lost 2 bases, and 8 bases stayed unmatched. DNA for the CDR3: TGTGCCAGCAAGTCCGGGACAGGGGTACCCTACGAGCAGTACTTC. Amino acid sequence: CASKSGTGVPYEQYF.

The genes are TRBV5-1 and TRBJ2-1, with 7 bases fitting TRBD2. The CDR3 contains 16 residues. Germline V gives CDR1 SGHRS, CDR2 YFSETQ. With V trimmed by 0 bases and J by 6 bases, 9 bases remained unmatched. Here the CDR3 reads CASSLALRGSLNEQFF. CDR3 DNA: TGCGCCAGCAGCTTGGCCTTGCGGGGGTCCCTCAATGAGCAGTTCTTC.

The CDR3 nucleotides read TGTGCCAGCAGTTTCTCCGTGGAGACCGGGGAGCTGTTTTTT. Encoded protein: CASSFSVETGELFF. The chain joins TRBV28 to TRBJ2-2; D unresolved. The length of the CDR3 is 14 residues. CDR1 and CDR2 from the germline V gene are MDHEN and SYDVKM. V dropped 3 bases and J dropped 5 bases, with 10 bases sitting between them.

The V gene is TRBV5-1, the J gene TRBJ1-3; unclear D gene. Germline V gives CDR1 SGHRS, CDR2 YFSETQ. V lost 4 bases, J lost 0 bases, and 11 bases lay in between. The CDR3 has 15 amino acids. The chain's CDR3 is CASSRDTDSGNTIYF. The CDR3 DNA is TGCGCCAGCAGCCGCGACACCGACTCTGGAAACACCATATATTTT. The whole variable domain, filled in from reference TRBV5-1 and TRBJ1-3, reads KAGVTQTPRYLIKTRGQQVTLSCSPISGHRSVSWYQQTPGQGLQFLFEYFSETQRNKGNFPGRFSGRQFSNSRSEMNVSTLELGDSALYLCASSRDTDSGNTIYFGEGSWLTVV.

This chain connects TRBV2 to TRBJ2-3; 7 bases line up with TRBD1. Germline lookup yields CDR1 SNHLY and CDR2 FYNNEI. There are 16 residues in the CDR3. The J segment lost 5 bases and the V segment lost 4 bases, leaving 12 bases of the junction unmatched. Here the CDR3 reads CASSVKTGQIRDTQYF. CDR3 DNA sequence: TGTGCCAGCAGTGTAAAGACGGGACAGATAAGAGATACGCAGTATTTT.

The chain couples TRBV16 to TRBJ1-4, with a weak D call TRBD1 (6 bases). Germline CDR1 and CDR2: KGHSY and FQNENV. This CDR3 comprises 18 residues. The V end lost 4 bases, the J end lost 3 bases, and 21 bases lay between the germline ends. The CDR3 loop reads CASSPTAGGPDPNEKLFF. Written as DNA, the CDR3 is TGTGCCAGCAGCCCAACCGCGGGGGGCCCCGATCCTAATGAAAAACTGTTTTTT.

CDR3 loop: CASSFQREATYEQYF. CDR3 sequence (DNA): TGTGCCAGCAGTTTCCAGCGGGAGGCCACCTACGAGCAGTACTTC. The chain is built from TRBV28 and TRBJ2-7; 9 bases line up with TRBD2. CDR3 length equals 15 residues. The junction had 5 bases not matched to a gene; V was cut back by 3 bases and J by 2 bases. Per the germline V gene, CDR1 is MDHEN and CDR2 is SYDVKM.

The V call is TRBV14, the J call TRBJ2-5; D is perhaps TRBD2 (5 bases). The CDR3 runs 15 residues. Trimming stripped 5 bases from V and 0 bases from J, with 13 bases between. Germline values: CDR1 SGHDN, CDR2 FVKESK. The CDR3 DNA is TGTGCCAGCAGCTTGACCGGGGAGTACCAAGAGACCCAGTACTTC. Translation: CASSLTGEYQETQYF.